The entry below gives a single T cell receptor (beta chain) sequence along with its context. What it binds is not known. Trimming cost V 1 base and J 2 bases; bases outside gene matches: 16. The CDR3 is made up of 19 amino acids. Germline-derived CDR1 and CDR2 are LGHDT and YNNKEL (reference sequence). The assay was immunoSEQ multiplex PCR, and TCRdb's table has in-frame clones only and misses some. The sample has roughly 110,000 clones, around 90% seen once; the top ten hold less than 6%. This sample is drawn from a study of T cell responses to AZD1222 COVID-19 vaccine. Findings of the study overall: AZD1222 recipients seropositive at baseline numbered only 5 to 7.

The receptor was derived from an adult in good health. The V and J genes are TRBV3-1 (or the pseudogene TRBV3-2) and TRBJ1-1; 7 bases fit TRBD1. Sequenced material: peripheral blood, taken on day 0 of AZD1222 vaccination. The CDR3 nucleotides are TGTGCCAGCAGCCAAGTTCCTTGGGACAGTCCGACGTTAAACACTGAAGCTTTCTTT. Amino acid sequence: CASSQVPWDSPTLNTEAFF.